This T cell receptor (beta chain) was sequenced for a study of cytomegalovirus exposure and HLA in healthy donors. Study summary: Unique TCRs numbering roughly 85 million, obtained from HLA-typed donors, made up an early data release.

As to this clone: The antigen is unknown.

General study results and limits: In a later analysis, common viral pathogens appeared linked to several of the most significant clusters.

This PCR relied on a set of 60 Vbeta primers and 13 Jbeta primers. Original handling: In a later analysis, of around 80 million unique beta chains, some 10 million appeared in at least two donors. The protocol was immunoSEQ multiplex PCR, while the TCRdb copy is restricted to in-frame clones and leaves out a portion. V, J and clone size are those of that table, while D and trimming were read from the DNA. The repertoire holds around 94,000 clones, with around three quarters as singletons. Germline V CDR1 and CDR2: SGHVS, FQNEAQ. There are 14 residues in the CDR3. The V and J ends lost 6 bases and 0 bases, in that order; junction bases with no gene match: 5.

The TCR was taken from a middle-aged woman in good health and CMV-seropositive. The rearrangement uses TRBV7-8 and TRBJ2-7; 7 bases align to TRBD1. Material for sequencing was PBMCs. In nucleotides, the CDR3 is TGTGCCAGCAGAGTTACAGGGGCCTCCTACGAGCAGTACTTC. Translation gives CASRVTGASYEQYF.